The clone carrying this TCR beta chain occurred many times. Its antigen is not identified. The data stem from a study of neurological immune-mediated disorders. Study findings and constraints: Phylogenetic grouping assigned the repertoires of 18 of 34 multiple sclerosis patients to a single related-CDR3 cluster, representing a possible signature.

TCRdb re-analysed the 5' RACE reads in MiXCR, keeping a single row per CDR3 protein. The table has tens of thousands of distinct CDR3 sequences, approximately 2.4% seen once. The CDR3 length is 13 residues. Trimming took off 5 bases at V and 3 bases at J, with 9 bases between the two ends. The chain uses TRBV12-3 or TRBV12-4 and TRBJ2-3; the D gene is possibly TRBD1 (6 bases). This TCR was recovered from a woman in her twenties or thirties with multiple sclerosis. Sequenced sample: PBMCs. CDR3 nucleotides: TGTGCCAGCAGTCTTACAGGGACAGATACGCAGTATTTT. Its protein is CASSLTGTDTQYF.